Listed here is a single T cell receptor beta chain. The data belong to a study of blood T cell repertoires in COVID-19. Across the study: Italy, Spain and the United States were the sources of the convalescent and acute COVID-19 samples.

Original processing notes: Nucleated cell counts were estimated from reference gene primer amplification. The assay was immunoSEQ multiplex PCR, and TCRdb's table has in-frame clones only and misses some. V and J calls and clone size come straight from that table; D and trimming were deduced from the DNA. This table holds under 150,000 clones, approximately 80% found once. J gave up 6 bases and V 7 bases, and 15 bases lay outside the gene matches. Germline CDR1 reads SGHRS; CDR2 reads YFSETQ. This CDR3 is built from 15 residues. The sequencing sample was made of peripheral blood. The chain couples TRBV5-1 to TRBJ2-7; 8 nucleotides agree with TRBD2. This TCR was recovered from a woman aged 40 to 50 with acute or convalescent COVID-19. CDR3 coding DNA: TGCGCCAGCCGGCTGGACGGACTAGCTGCGTCCGAGCAGTACTTC. It codes for CASRLDGLAASEQYF.